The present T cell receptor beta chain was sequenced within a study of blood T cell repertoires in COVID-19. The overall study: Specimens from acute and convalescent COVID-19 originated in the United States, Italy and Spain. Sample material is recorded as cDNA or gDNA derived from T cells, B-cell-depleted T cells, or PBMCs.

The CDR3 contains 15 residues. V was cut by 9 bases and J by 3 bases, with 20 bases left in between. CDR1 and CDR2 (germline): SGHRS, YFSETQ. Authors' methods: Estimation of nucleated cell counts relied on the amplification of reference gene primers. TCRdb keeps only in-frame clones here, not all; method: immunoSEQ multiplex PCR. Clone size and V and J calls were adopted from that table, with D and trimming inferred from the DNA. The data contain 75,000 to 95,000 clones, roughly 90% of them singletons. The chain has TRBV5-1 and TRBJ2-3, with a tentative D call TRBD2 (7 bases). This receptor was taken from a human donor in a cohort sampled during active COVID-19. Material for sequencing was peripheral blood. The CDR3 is CATNSGARGTDTQYF. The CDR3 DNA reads TGCGCCACAAACAGCGGGGCGAGGGGGACAGATACGCAGTATTTT. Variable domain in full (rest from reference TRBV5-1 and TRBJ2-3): KAGVTQTPRYLIKTRGQQVTLSCSPISGHRSVSWYQQTPGQGLQFLFEYFSETQRNKGNFPGRFSGRQFSNSRSEMNVSTLELGDSALYLCATNSGARGTDTQYFGPGTRLTVL.